The 28 T cell receptor beta chains below were found in one sample sequenced in a study of T cell repertoires in cytomegalovirus infection. From the reads, TCRdb called clonotypes with MiXCR, one entry per CDR3 protein. The sample consists of 75,000 to 95,000 distinct CDR3 sequences, 40% to 50% of them appearing once. The antigens for these receptors are not known. The sample here was CD8+ T cells from cultured PBMCs, taken from culture after CMV antigen stimulation. These receptors came from a human donor in good health (CMV status not recorded). Some clones in this sample may be carry-over from other donors' samples.

This clonotype was detected a few times. The rearrangement links TRBV7-2 to TRBJ1-6; TRBD1 might be the D (5 bases). With 7 bases removed from V and 7 bases from J, the gap between germline ends came to 14 bases. Germline-derived CDR1 and CDR2 are SGHTA and FQGNSA. The CDR3 runs 14 residues. The DNA of the CDR3 is TGTGCCAGCAACCCGAGGGGTCGGAATTCACCCCTCCACTTT. It specifies CASNPRGRNSPLHF.

This clonotype was observed a few times. The chain is built from TRBV6-2 or TRBV6-3 and TRBJ2-2; D is perhaps TRBD2 (6 bases). Looked up from germline, CDR1 is MNHEY and CDR2 is SVGEGT. V dropped 4 bases and J dropped 6 bases, with 12 bases sitting between them. This CDR3 has 14 residues. The chain's CDR3 is CASSFAREAGELFF. The CDR3 DNA sequence: TGTGCCAGCAGTTTTGCCAGGGAGGCCGGGGAGCTGTTTTTT.

This clonotype was detected only a few times. The J gene is TRBJ1-1, the V gene TRBV24-1, with 9 nucleotides matching TRBD1. The V gene end was trimmed by 3 bases and the J gene end by 0 bases; junction bases not matched to a gene: 28. Per the germline V gene, CDR1 is KGHDR and CDR2 is SFDVKD. This CDR3 is 24 amino acids long. CDR3 residues: CATSDRTGTGSSTISQLMNTEAFF. For the CDR3, the DNA is TGTGCCACCAGTGATCGTACCGGGACAGGGTCCTCCACTATCTCCCAACTGATGAACACTGAAGCTTTCTTT.

This clonotype was detected a few times. The chain uses TRBV27 and TRBJ1-1; 7 nucleotides match TRBD1. Trimming at V came to 4 bases and at J to 5 bases, leaving 7 bases not matched to a gene. The CDR3 is made up of 14 amino acids. The germline gives CDR1 MNHEY, CDR2 SMNVEV (reference sequence). This CDR3 reads CASSYLQGRTEAFF. CDR3 coding DNA: TGTGCCAGCAGTTACCTACAGGGGCGGACTGAAGCTTTCTTT.

J is TRBJ2-2 and V is TRBV27; no clear D gene. CDR1 and CDR2 from the germline V gene are MNHEY and SMNVEV (reference sequence). The germline V and J ends were trimmed by 4 bases and 4 bases, with 7 bases remaining between them. The CDR3 covers 13 residues. The DNA of the CDR3 is TGTGCCAGCAGTTGGAAATCCACCGGGGAGCTGTTTTTT. This sequence encodes CASSWKSTGELFF.

This clonotype was recorded at least ten times. V is TRBV7-8 and J is TRBJ1-2; 7 nucleotides line up with TRBD1. Germline assignment: CDR1 SGHVS and CDR2 FQNEAQ. V shed 2 bases and J 4 bases; nucleotides not matched to a gene: 7. CDR3 length: 15 residues. The CDR3 is CASSLFPGTVYGYTF. CDR3 nucleotides: TGTGCCAGCAGCTTATTCCCCGGGACAGTCTATGGCTACACCTTC.

The chain joins TRBV28 to TRBJ1-3; D remains ambiguous. The V end was cut by 6 bases, the J end by 3 bases, with 15 bases between. The V gene's germline CDR1 is MDHEN and CDR2 SYDVKM. This CDR3 is built from 15 residues. The CDR3 DNA reads TGTGCCAGCAGGTCCCGGCGCGGGTTTGGAAACACCATATATTTT. This gives the protein CASRSRRGFGNTIYF.

V gene TRBV11-2 combines with J gene TRBJ2-2; no reliable D call. V was clipped by 5 bases and J by 2 bases, with 15 bases between them. Germline CDR1 is SGHAT and CDR2 is FQNNGV. The length of the CDR3 is 16 residues. Written as DNA, the CDR3 is TGTGCCAGCAGCACCCCTTACCCTGCTAACACCGGGGAGCTGTTTTTT. It yields the protein CASSTPYPANTGELFF. Looking up the rest from reference TRBV11-2 and TRBJ2-2 gives the full variable domain: EAGVAQSPRYKIIEKRQSVAFWCNPISGHATLYWYQQILGQGPKLLIQFQNNGVVDDSQLPKDRFSAERLKGVDSTLKIQPAKLEDSAVYLCASSTPYPANTGELFFGEGSRLTVL.

This clonotype was detected a few times. This chain links TRBV6-1 with TRBJ2-3, with D perhaps TRBD1 (6 bases). The V and J ends lost 6 bases and 7 bases respectively, with 11 bases between them. There are 12 residues in the CDR3. In germline, CDR1 is MNHNS, CDR2 SASEGT. CDR3 nucleotides: TGTGCCAGCAGGGCCACAGGGAATACGCAGTATTTT. As protein: CASRATGNTQYF.

This clonotype was counted between two and nine times. The V call is TRBV7-9, the J call TRBJ1-4; 8 bases map to TRBD1. V shed 2 bases, J shed 8 bases, and the junction held 10 bases outside the gene matches. CDR3 size: 16 residues. Germline V gene data show CDR1 as SEHNR and CDR2 as FQNEAQ (reference sequence). CDR3 bases: TGTGCCAGCAGCTTATTATGGACAGGGACATACGAAAAACTGTTTTTT. Translation: CASSLLWTGTYEKLFF.

The chain carries TRBV5-4 and TRBJ1-4; D ambiguous. Germline V lookup: CDR1 SGHNT, CDR2 YYREEE (reference sequence). This CDR3 contains 15 residues. V dropped 5 bases and J dropped 0 bases, with 11 bases sitting between them. The CDR3 nucleotides are TGTGCCAGCAGGGGCGACACCGCAACTAATGAAAAACTGTTTTTT. Translation: CASRGDTATNEKLFF.

This rearrangement joins TRBV11-2 to TRBJ2-1; the match to TRBD2 covers 10 bases. The germline CDR1 and CDR2 sequences are SGHAT and FQNNGV. The CDR3 is 18 amino acids. J gave up 8 bases and V 2 bases, and 15 bases lay outside the gene matches. The CDR3 spells CASSLSLAGVYARDEQFF. Here the CDR3 DNA reads TGTGCCAGCAGCTTAAGCCTAGCGGGGGTCTATGCCCGCGATGAGCAGTTCTTC.

The rearrangement joins TRBV27 to TRBJ1-6; 9 bases are shared with TRBD1. CDR3 length: 17 residues. Germline CDR1 reads MNHEY; CDR2 reads SMNVEV (reference sequence). V was pared by 0 bases and J by 7 bases, with 7 bases of the junction left unmatched. The CDR3 here is CASSLSGGTGSNSPLHF. As DNA, the CDR3 is TGTGCCAGCAGTTTATCGGGAGGGACAGGGAGCAATTCACCCCTCCACTTT.

V and J are TRBV6-1 and TRBJ2-2; D is possibly TRBD1 or TRBD2 (6 bases each). Trimming shortened V by 3 bases and J by 5 bases, and 16 bases separated the two germline ends. The CDR3 has 16 residues. Looked up from germline, CDR1 is MNHNS and CDR2 is SASEGT. The CDR3 DNA reads as TGTGCCAGCAGTGAGACTTGGGGGGCCGATACCGGGGAGCTGTTTTTT. Its translation is CASSETWGADTGELFF.

CDR3 nucleotide sequence: TGTGCCAGCAGCCCCCTGCTAGGCCCGAACACCGGGGAGCTGTTTTTT. Protein sequence: CASSPLLGPNTGELFF. The chain recombines TRBV7-3 with TRBJ2-2, with no clear D. Per germline, CDR1 SGHTA and CDR2 FQGTGA. The CDR3 loop spans 16 amino acids. The V end was cut by 5 bases, the J end by 0 bases, with 13 bases between.

V usage is TRBV6-2 or TRBV6-3 and J usage is TRBJ1-6, with D uncertain. V lost 5 bases and J lost 6, with 8 bases in between. The CDR3 is 13 residues long. Per germline, CDR1 MNHEY and CDR2 SVGEGT. This CDR3 reads CASSEWPNSPLHF. In nucleotides, the CDR3 is TGTGCCAGCAGTGAATGGCCTAATTCACCCCTCCACTTT.

The CDR3 DNA reads as TGCGCCAGCAGCCCCGAGAAAGGGAGGGAGAACACCATATATTTT. Its translation is CASSPEKGRENTIYF. The chain employs TRBV4-1 and TRBJ1-3; D is uncertain. The germline V gene encodes CDR1 MGHRA and CDR2 YSYEKL. This CDR3 contains 15 residues. V was shortened by 4 bases and J by 7 bases, with 17 bases between the two germline ends.

The V and J genes are TRBV27 and TRBJ2-7; 7 positions agree with TRBD1. The CDR3 loop spans 15 amino acids. The ends lost 3 bases at V and 0 bases at J; junction bases unmatched: 5. CDR1 is MNHEY, CDR2 SMNVEV, per germline (reference sequence). DNA for the CDR3: TGTGCCAGCAGTTTCGGGACAGTTGGCTCCTACGAGCAGTACTTC. Its protein product is CASSFGTVGSYEQYF.

The V and J genes are TRBV5-5 and TRBJ1-1; TRBD1 is a possible D gene (6 bases). CDR1 and CDR2 (germline): SGHKS, YYEKEE (reference sequence). The CDR3 length is 15 residues. Trimming took 4 bases from V and 1 from J, leaving 14 bases between them. The CDR3 DNA sequence: TGTGCCAGCAGCCCCCTCGGGACACAGAACACTGAAGCTTTCTTT. It encodes CASSPLGTQNTEAFF. Variable domain in full (rest from reference TRBV5-5 and TRBJ1-1): DAGVTQSPTHLIKTRGQQVTLRCSPISGHKSVSWYQQVLGQGPQFIFQYYEKEERGRGNFPDRFSARQFPNYSSELNVNALLLGDSALYLCASSPLGTQNTEAFFGQGTRLTVV.

J is TRBJ2-7 and V is TRBV12-3 or TRBV12-4, with D perhaps matching TRBD2 (6 bases). Trimming removed 4 bases at V and 5 bases at J, with 21 bases between. The CDR3 has 16 residues. The CDR3 protein is CASSSLVAVPVNEQYF. DNA of the CDR3: TGTGCCAGCAGTTCCCTCGTAGCGGTTCCGGTAAACGAGCAGTACTTC.

This clonotype was seen only a few times. The chain employs TRBV6-6 and TRBJ2-7; D ambiguous. CDR1 and CDR2 from the germline V gene are MNHNY and SVGAGI (reference sequence). The ends were cut back, 2 bases at V and 6 bases at J, with 17 bases in the middle. The CDR3 runs to 15 residues. The CDR3 loop is CASSYHQTGVGEQYF. CDR3 sequence (DNA): TGTGCCAGCAGTTACCACCAGACTGGGGTGGGCGAGCAGTACTTC.

V and J are TRBV2 and TRBJ2-1; TRBD2 aligns across 15 bases. Germline-derived CDR1 and CDR2 are SNHLY and FYNNEI. The CDR3 has 15 residues. The junction had 7 bases not matched to a gene; V was cut back by 4 bases and J by 12 bases. CDR3 region: CASSVGLAGGPGQFF. In nucleotides, the CDR3 is TGTGCCAGCAGTGTTGGACTAGCGGGGGGGCCTGGGCAGTTCTTC. The complete variable domain, with remaining parts taken from reference TRBV2 and TRBJ2-1, reads EPEVTQTPSHQVTQMGQEVILRCVPISNHLYFYWYRQILGQKVEFLVSFYNNEISEKSEIFDDQFSVERPDGSNFTLKIRSTKLEDSAMYFCASSVGLAGGPGQFFGPGTRLTVL.

The table lists this clonotype with a few counts. V gene TRBV27 combines with J gene TRBJ1-2; the match to TRBD1 covers 7 bases. The CDR3 spans 12 residues. V was pared by 3 bases and J by 8 bases, with 3 bases of the junction left unmatched. Germline V gives CDR1 MNHEY, CDR2 SMNVEV (reference sequence). CDR3 protein: CASSLTGQGYTF. In DNA form, the CDR3 reads TGTGCCAGCAGTTTGACAGGGCAGGGCTACACCTTC.

This clonotype was observed a handful of times. CDR3 amino acids: CASSWTGVNTEAFF. The CDR3 DNA follows: TGTGCCAGCAGTTGGACAGGGGTGAACACTGAAGCTTTCTTT. This rearrangement joins TRBV12-3 or TRBV12-4 to TRBJ1-1; 9 bases align to TRBD1. The CDR3 contains 14 residues. The V gene end was trimmed by 4 bases and the J gene end by 0 bases; junction bases not matched to a gene: 0.

The chain recombines TRBV7-2 with TRBJ1-5; D is unclear. Germline assignment: CDR1 SGHTA and CDR2 FQGNSA. The CDR3 length is 16 residues. Deletions cut 5 bases from V and 0 bases from J, with 14 bases between. CDR3 protein: CASSARHLDSNQPQHF. The CDR3 DNA reads as TGTGCCAGCAGCGCCCGCCATCTCGATAGCAATCAGCCCCAGCATTTT.

V is TRBV20-1 and J is TRBJ1-3; D unclear. Germline CDR1 reads DFQATT; CDR2 reads SNEGSKA (reference sequence). There are 15 residues in the CDR3. The V and J ends lost 2 bases and 0 bases respectively, with 11 bases between them. CDR3: CSARFGGSSGNTIYF. The CDR3 DNA sequence: TGCAGTGCTAGATTTGGAGGAAGCTCTGGAAACACCATATATTTT.

The sample holds one count of this clonotype. The V call is TRBV5-5, the J call TRBJ1-5; D may be TRBD1 (5 bases). The CDR3 covers 15 residues. Germline assignment: CDR1 SGHKS and CDR2 YYEKEE (reference sequence). Trimming cost V 0 bases and J 2 bases, with 9 bases left between them. The CDR3 nucleotides read TGTGCCAGCAGCTTGGTTGCGGGGGGCAATCAGCCCCAGCATTTT. The encoded protein is CASSLVAGGNQPQHF.

The chain combines TRBV7-3 with TRBJ2-3, with TRBD2 matching 7 bases. V gave up 4 bases and J gave up 0 bases; unmatched junction bases: 4. Germline V gene lookup returns CDR1 SGHTA and CDR2 FQGTGA. The CDR3 has 15 residues. DNA for the CDR3: TGTGCCAGCAGCTCCCTAGCGGAAAGCACAGATACGCAGTATTTT. Its translation: CASSSLAESTDTQYF.